Presented here are 8 T cell receptor beta chains from one specimen sequenced in a study of CD8 T cells in Susac syndrome. A quantity of about 0.5 to 1 ug RNA underwent reverse transcription using random hexamers. TCRdb reprocessed the immunoSEQ multiplex PCR reads via MiXCR and lists one record per CDR3 protein. The table has more than 70,000 distinct CDR3 sequences, 85% to 95% seen once. The sequenced material came from CD8+ T cells from PBMCs. The receptors come from a human donor in good health.

V usage is TRBV9 and J usage is TRBJ2-7, with TRBD2 matching 8 bases. V gave up 4 bases and J gave up 2 bases; unmatched junction bases: 2. This CDR3 is built from 13 residues. The germline gives CDR1 SGDLS, CDR2 YYNGEE. The DNA of the CDR3 is TGTGCCAGCAGCCGGGGGGGGCCCTACGAGCAGTACTTC. This codes for CASSRGGPYEQYF.

This chain links TRBV29-1 with TRBJ1-2; D ambiguous. The V end lost 8 bases, the J end lost 8 bases, and 18 bases lay between the germline ends. CDR1 is SQVTM, CDR2 ANQGSEA, per germline. This CDR3 contains 12 residues. CDR3 region: CSILKGALGYTF. The CDR3 bases are TGCAGCATCCTGAAAGGAGCTTTGGGCTACACCTTC.

The CDR3 sequence: CASSFGTGEGYTF. In DNA, the CDR3 is TGTGCCAGCAGCTTTGGGACAGGGGAAGGCTACACCTTC. This chain uses TRBV7-3 with TRBJ1-2, with 10 bases aligning to TRBD1. Germline values: CDR1 SGHTA, CDR2 FQGTGA. The CDR3 is 13 residues long. V trimming: 3 bases; J trimming: 8 bases; junction bases outside the gene matches: 3.

This chain joins TRBV4-1 and TRBJ2-3; 8 bases are shared with TRBD2. CDR3 length: 15 amino acids. Looked up from germline, CDR1 is MGHRA and CDR2 is YSYEKL. V trimming: 0 bases; J trimming: 6 bases; junction bases outside the gene matches: 5. CDR3 loop: CASSQEGRGADTQYF. The CDR3 coding sequence is TGCGCCAGCAGCCAAGAGGGGCGGGGGGCGGATACGCAGTATTTT.

V usage is TRBV5-4 and J usage is TRBJ2-7; the D gene could be TRBD1 or TRBD2 (5 bases each). This CDR3 is 14 amino acids long. The germline V gene encodes CDR1 SGHNT and CDR2 YYREEE (reference sequence). The V gene lost 3 bases and the J gene lost 4 bases, with 14 bases spanning the gap. DNA for the CDR3: TGTGCCAGCAGCTGGGGGACGGGCTCGTACGAGCAGTACTTC. As protein: CASSWGTGSYEQYF.

The V and J genes are TRBV3-1 and TRBJ2-2; 8 bases match TRBD2. The CDR3 consists of 14 residues. The V and J ends lost 6 bases and 8 bases, in that order; junction bases with no gene match: 8. The germline gives CDR1 LGHDT, CDR2 YNNKEL (reference sequence). CDR3 coding DNA: TGTGCCAGCAGTAGAGGGACTAGGCAAGGGGAGCTGTTTTTT. This sequence encodes CASSRGTRQGELFF.

Here the CDR3 DNA reads TGTGCCAGCAGCTTAGATCCGGGTTTGGAATCACCCCTCCACTTT. It encodes CASSLDPGLESPLHF. The chain combines TRBV7-6 with TRBJ1-6; D uncertain. The CDR3 spans 15 residues. Germline CDR1 and CDR2: SGHVS and FNYEAQ. Deletions cut 1 base from V and 10 bases from J, with 14 bases between. Variable domain in full (rest from reference TRBV7-6 and TRBJ1-6): GAGVSQSPRYKVTKRGQDVALRCDPISGHVSLYWYRQALGQGPEFLTYFNYEAQQDKSGLPNDRFSAERPEGSISTLTIQRTEQRDSAMYRCASSLDPGLESPLHFGNGTRLTVT.

J is TRBJ2-3 and V is TRBV7-3; D is perhaps TRBD1 or TRBD2 (6 bases each). The CDR3 length is 20 residues. CDR1 is SGHTA and CDR2 is FQGTGA in the germline V gene. Trimming left V 1 base short and J 4 bases short, with 27 bases between. DNA for the CDR3: TGTGCCAGCAGCTTAATAGGGGGGCCCCGCAGGGATGGGCGGGCAGATACGCAGTATTTT. Its protein is CASSLIGGPRRDGRADTQYF.